This entry describes one T cell receptor beta chain. Its antigen target is currently unknown. No much larger clonotype is one base removed from it; base qualities were not supplied. These data belong to a study of cytomegalovirus exposure and HLA in healthy donors (dated by TCRdb to 2017 to 2019). Regarding the complete study: In an earlier analysis of 550 to 750 of the donors, 276 Gb of sequence data and some 120 million unique TCR beta sequences from some 170 million T cells were reported. Besides the first cohort of around 670 subjects, a separate validation cohort made up of over 95 different subjects was used. In an earlier analysis of about 590 of the donors, high-throughput TCR beta sequencing was used to judge whether each TCR beta V gene segment behaved as functional or pseudogenic. The study used immunosequencing to profile the T cell repertoires of about 670 subjects and linked those repertoires to cytomegalovirus serostatus. Alongside the repertoire data, information on donor age, sex, ethnicity and CMV serostatus was compiled. Typing coverage differed by locus: A, B, C, DRB1 and DQB1 were typed in about 620-630 donors, DQA1 in approximately 520, DPA1 in around 600, and DPB1 in approximately 450. Class I and class II HLA loci were covered by the typing at four-digit resolution. In the later analysis, no new phenotypic data were used to find candidate immune exposures; instead, reliance was placed on TCR beta sequences and their occurrence across donors. A later genetic analysis took genome-wide SNP genotypes for about three fifths of the 666 donors and used that subset as a discovery cohort. A handful of DR-DQ haplotypes were handled as single units for association and clustering because linkage in the cohort was strong. About 280 gigabases of sequencing data and approximately 84 million unique TCR sequences were included in an early release covering roughly 600 HLA-typed donors. All discovery cohort repertoires had been generated on a single sequencing platform. A later analysis re-analyzed previously published TCR beta repertoires from approximately 670 donors and added high-resolution HLA genotyping to study TCR occurrence patterns. The study combined high-throughput TCR immunosequencing, statistical association of individual TCRs with disease status, and machine learning to predict cytomegalovirus infection status. Among about 360 genotyped donors of the cohort, an average of about 240,000 unique TCR beta nucleotide sequences were sequenced per donor, roughly a sixth of them non-productive. Among the roughly 390 genotyped donors, approximately 77% belonged to the genetic ancestry cluster associated with self-reported Caucasian donors. The study aimed to test whether cataloging public T cell receptors could reveal signatures of past pathogen exposure. The investigation overall reported the following: Most TCR sequences were observed very rarely across donors, whereas some public TCRs were present in many individuals. At a false discovery rate of 0.05, a later analysis linked about 17,000 TCR beta sequences to specific HLA alleles. Some IMGT-functional V segments, including TRBV6-2 and TRBV6-3, could not be told apart with the 87-base-pair reads, so those segments were excluded. Because some donors lacked HLA typing at each locus, the association tests relied only on the typed subset. According to a later analysis, most CMV-associated TCR beta chains appeared to be HLA-restricted, and the HLA associations seemed to be driven largely by CMV exposure. According to a later genetic analysis, donors in an Asian-associated ancestry cluster had fewer N-insertions in productive TCRs than the approximately 650-donor mean. About 17 rarely observed V segments, including chromosome 9 orphons, were excluded from the earlier analysis of several hundred of the donors because counts were too low. This cohort had only TCR beta chains sequenced, and the lack of alpha or paired-chain data limited which features could be detected. A cluster of highly shared sequence variants was judged likely to represent a technical artifact of the sequencing pipeline. It was suggested by the authors that the approach could potentially be generalized to other disease states and immunological phenotypes. In a later genetic analysis, a missense DCLRE1C variant was associated with V-gene and J-gene trimming of TCR beta chains, and the association was replicated in an independent cohort. Three of the identified cytomegalovirus-associated TCR beta chains were confirmed in vitro to be specific for cytomegalovirus antigens. A later analysis reported that several top co-occurrence clusters appeared linked to parvovirus B19, influenza, CMV and Epstein-Barr virus. Broadly in line with IMGT annotations, most TCR beta V segments showed up in productive rearrangements about 87% or about 30% of the time in an earlier analysis of 587 of the donors. When HLA alleles, especially DR and DQ, strongly co-occurred, TCR associations were difficult to assign to individual alleles. A further reported finding was that TCR beta sequences accurately predicted the HLA-A and HLA-B alleles for most subjects in the first cohort. The only immune exposure information available for the cohort was CMV serostatus. In a later analysis, HLA-associated TCR beta chains showed more clonal expansion and lower generation probabilities than non-associated chains that were equally common. Linkage disequilibrium might explain the correlated functional status among segregating V segments, but an unknown experimental factor could not be excluded. The study listed 164 TCR beta chains as associated with cytomegalovirus. The classifier was reported to diagnose cytomegalovirus status with high specificity and sensitivity in both the original cohort and the validation cohort. Sequencing depth was assumed to be roughly uniform across donors in the presence/absence analyses, though that assumption may not hold. In a later analysis, the rate of TCR association differed among HLA loci, with DRB1 alleles having the most associated TCRs and HLA-C alleles having the fewest.

The library was generated by the immunoSEQ multiplex PCR assay. For the multiplex PCR, a mixture combining 60 forward primers for TCR Vbeta segments and 13 reverse primers for TCR Jbeta segments was used. Amplification of the CDR3 region of rearranged TCR beta genes was performed with a multiplex PCR assay on genomic DNA. The Illumina HiSeq System was used to sequence the amplified TCR beta libraries as 87-base-pair reads. Concerning the study's data processing: In a later analysis, tens of millions of unique TCR beta chains were counted across the 666 repertoires, and roughly 11 million of these chains were shared by at least two donors. Raw reads were error-corrected and collapsed into unique sequences with a nearest-neighbor algorithm that merged closely related sequences to remove PCR and sequencing errors. To assign V, D and J gene segments, CDR3 sequences were aligned to IMGT reference sequences. For a sequence to be retained, a match of at least six nucleotides was required to both a V gene segment and a J gene segment. A rearrangement counted as productive if the CDR3 had no stop codons and remained in frame with V and J, and every other rearrangement counted as non-productive. Following IMGT convention, CDR3 was defined as the stretch from the second conserved V-encoded cysteine up to the conserved J-encoded phenylalanine. In an earlier analysis of roughly 610 of the donors, sequences lacking an unambiguous match to a single V gene segment were excluded. In an earlier analysis of 500 to 750 of the donors, V segments were called functional above 56.7% productive rearrangements and were called segregating when the between-donor standard deviation exceeded 5%. A statistical classification framework was built to diagnose cytomegalovirus status from the catalog of TCR beta chain sequences. In a later analysis, V and J genes were assigned by comparing TCR nucleotide sequences against IMGT/GENE-DB human TR gene sequences. A later analysis assigned CDR3 sequences and most-parsimonious VDJ recombination scenarios with the TCRdist pipeline. In a later analysis, each TCR beta chain was defined by its CDR3 amino acid sequence together with its V-gene family, and reads lacking a unique V-gene family were excluded. In a later analysis, several hundred highly shared, low-generation-probability nucleotide sequences were removed to address suspected cross-contamination and a sequencing artifact. In a later analysis, a clonal expansion index for each public chain was calculated from normalized within-repertoire ranks of inferred template counts. A later analysis computed generation probabilities with a VDJ recombination model fitted to out-of-frame rearrangements, and checked the results against IGoR. Hypergeometric tests were used in a later analysis to score TCR-TCR, TCR-HLA and TCR-CMV co-occurrence, with a repertoire-size bias correction applied to the TCR pairs. In a later analysis, false discovery rates were estimated by permuting HLA or CMV assignments 20 times. In a later analysis, co-occurring TCRs were grouped using DBSCAN, and TCRdist sequence similarity was added for clustering within HLA-allele-positive subsets. Repertoires with fewer than 30,000 or more than 120,000 public chains were left out of co-occurrence clustering, as were roughly five repertoires with anomalous nucleotide sharing. Imported from immuneACCESS, the table was reduced by TCRdb to in-frame sequences with V and J called. These copies leave out some clones; in studies compared against another copy, an unresolved V gene accounts for under half, and the cause of the remainder is not known. V and J calls plus clone size are reproduced from that table; the DNA served to infer D and trimming. The sample contains around 300,000 clones, around four fifths of them found a single time. The top ten clonotypes cover 2% of the sample.

The cohort consisted of approximately 690 healthy bone marrow donors. At the time of sampling, all cohort members were nominally healthy, though unrecorded immune exposures were likely present. The donor was CMV seropositive and was included in the group of 289 seropositive cohort members. Every donor gave a peripheral blood sample, and the peripheral blood mononuclear cells from that sample were used for TCR beta sequencing. The Qiagen DNeasy Blood Extraction Kit was used to extract genomic DNA from the blood cell samples. The CDR3 holds 14 amino acids from the cysteine to the phenylalanine. Kept here is only the CDR3 DNA, which spans 42 bases and is read in frame from base 1. Per the germline V gene, KGHSH is the CDR1 and LQKENI is the CDR2. V is clipped by 0 bases and J by 5 bases, and the sequence between their germline boundaries is 10 bases long.

Source material: PBMCs. The chain is encoded by TRBV18 joined to TRBJ2-5; TRBD2 is a possible D gene, resting on 6 matching bases. The TCR was taken from a middle-aged woman in good health and CMV-seropositive. The nucleotide sequence reads TGTGCCAGCTCACCACCGCCCGGAGGGGAGACCCAGTACTTC. Translated, this gives CASSPPPGGETQYF. The variable domain in full, with residues beyond the CDR3 obtained from the reference TRBV18 and TRBJ2-5 genes, is NAGVMQNPRHLVRRRGQEARLRCSPMKGHSHVYWYRQLPEEGLKFMVYLQKENIIDESGMPKERFSAEFPKEGPSILRIQQVVRGDSAAYFCASSPPPGGETQYFGPGTRLLVL.